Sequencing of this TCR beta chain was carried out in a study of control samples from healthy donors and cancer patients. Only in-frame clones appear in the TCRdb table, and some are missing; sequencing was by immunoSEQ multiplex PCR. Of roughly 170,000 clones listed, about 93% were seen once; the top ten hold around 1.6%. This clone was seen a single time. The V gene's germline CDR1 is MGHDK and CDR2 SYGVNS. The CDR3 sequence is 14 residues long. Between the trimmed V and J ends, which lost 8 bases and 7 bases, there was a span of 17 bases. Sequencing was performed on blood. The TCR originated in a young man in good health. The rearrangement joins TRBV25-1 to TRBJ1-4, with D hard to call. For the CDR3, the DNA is TGTGCCAGCTCACCTGACGCGATTGGTGAAAAACTGTTTTTT. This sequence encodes CASSPDAIGEKLFF.